A selection of T cell receptor beta chains follows, all from one sample in a study of Graves' ophthalmopathy and Graves' hyperthyroidism. MiXCR, run by TCRdb on the multiplex PCR reads, gives a single entry per CDR3 protein. This table holds nearly 400,000 distinct CDR3 sequences, 15% to 20% found once. Source material: peripheral blood. These receptors all come from a woman aged 18 to 35 with Graves' ophthalmopathy. CDR3s include the opening cysteine and the closing phenylalanine or tryptophan. A D gene is named only where the DNA matches it firmly. For some rows the clone size is stated as once, few or many, or as a class when expanded; others skip it.

TGCAGTGCTAGGCTAGCGGGACGCCTAGCCAAAAACATTCAGTACTTC	CSARLAGRLAKNIQYF	many	TRBV20-1	TRBJ2-4	16	TRBD2
TGTGCCAGCAGTGAATTGGGCGGACAAGAGACCCAGTACTTC	CASSELGGQETQYF	many	TRBV25-1	TRBJ2-5	14	.
TGTGCCAGCAGACCAGACAGGGGCGGCACTGAAGCTTTCTTT	CASRPDRGGTEAFF	many	TRBV12-3/TRBV12-4	TRBJ1-1	14	TRBD1
TGTGCCAGCAGTCTTCTAGCGGGAGGCCCTGCCGTCTCCTACGAGCAGTACTTC	CASSLLAGGPAVSYEQYF	many	TRBV28	TRBJ2-7	18	TRBD2
TGCAGTGCCCCCGGGACAGGGGGATCCATGGAATCAGCTTTCTTT	CSAPGTGGSMESAFF	many	TRBV20-1	TRBJ1-1	15	TRBD1
TGCGCCAGCAGCAGGGGACAGGACAACTCCTACGAGCAGTACTTC	CASSRGQDNSYEQYF	many	TRBV5-1	TRBJ2-7	15	TRBD1
TGCAGTGCCATCCCCCGAGCGGGAGATCGAAACATTCAGTACTTC	CSAIPRAGDRNIQYF	many	TRBV20-1	TRBJ2-4	15	TRBD2
TGTGCCAGCAGCACCAGGAGAGCTAACTATGGCTACACCTTC	CASSTRRANYGYTF	.	TRBV13	TRBJ1-2	14	.
TGTGCCAGCAGCTTTTCTGACGGCACCGGGGAGCTGTTTTTT	CASSFSDGTGELFF	few	TRBV5-5	TRBJ2-2	14	.
TGTGCCAGCAGCTTAACCCGGGGTGACACTGAAGCTTTCTTT	CASSLTRGDTEAFF	many	TRBV7-3	TRBJ1-1	14	.
TGTGCCAGCAGTTCCAACGGGGGGGCCTATACTGAAGCTTTCTTT	CASSSNGGAYTEAFF	many	TRBV7-9	TRBJ1-1	15	.
TGTGCCAGCAGTTACACGGACAGGGGGTACGAGCAGTACTTC	CASSYTDRGYEQYF	many	TRBV6-5	TRBJ2-7	14	TRBD1
TGCGCCAGCAGCCAAAAAAGATTCACTGAAGCTTTCTTT	CASSQKRFTEAFF	many	TRBV4-1	TRBJ1-1	13	.